Shown below are 32 T cell receptor beta chains from a single sample sequenced in a study of blood T cells in healthy people across ages. With a J-beta primer mix and a sample-barcoded 5' primer, a second PCR ran about 7 to 12 cycles. MiXCR was run by TCRdb on the 5' RACE reads, yielding one entry per CDR3 protein. The data hold about 830,000 distinct CDR3 sequences, with 58% observed a single time. The sequencing sample was made of blood. The receptors originated from a man under 40 in good health.

The chain combines TRBV5-1 with TRBJ2-1; the D is unclear. Germline V gene data show CDR1 as SGHRS and CDR2 as YFSETQ. The CDR3 contains 13 residues. V gave up 0 bases and J gave up 8 bases, with 9 bases separating them. DNA of the CDR3: TGCGCCAGCAGCTTGGCGTTTTTGGATGAGCAGTTCTTC. Translation gives CASSLAFLDEQFF.

This chain connects TRBV20-1 to TRBJ2-3, with a weak D call TRBD1 (5 bases). Germline V CDR1 and CDR2: DFQATT, SNEGSKA (reference sequence). The CDR3 is 15 residues long. Trimming cost V 5 bases and J 1 base, with 16 bases left between them. The CDR3 coding sequence is TGCAGTGCTTTGGAATCGGACACTCGCACAGATACGCAGTATTTT. It codes for CSALESDTRTDTQYF.

The chain is built from TRBV5-1 and TRBJ1-1, with D uncertain. CDR3 size: 12 residues. Germline lookup yields CDR1 SGHRS and CDR2 YFSETQ. V shed 6 bases and J shed 1 base, with 7 bases lying between them. As DNA, the CDR3 is TGCGCCAGCAACGAAGGGAACACTGAAGCTTTCTTT. Translation gives CASNEGNTEAFF.

This clonotype was observed once. V is TRBV5-1 and J is TRBJ2-3; the D gene could be TRBD1 or TRBD2 (5 bases each). CDR1 is SGHRS, CDR2 YFSETQ, per germline. The CDR3 extends over 13 amino acids. Trimming shortened V by 3 bases and J by 4 bases, and 9 bases separated the two germline ends. The CDR3: CASSWGPSDTQYF. In nucleotides, the CDR3 is TGCGCCAGCAGCTGGGGACCATCAGATACGCAGTATTTT.

The CDR3 sequence is CASSSGVGGLRGYQYF. CDR3 DNA: TGCGCCAGCAGCTCGGGAGTAGGAGGCCTGAGGGGGTACCAGTACTTC. The V gene is TRBV5-1, the J gene TRBJ2-5, with D tentatively TRBD1 or TRBD2 (6 bases each). Germline loops: CDR1 SGHRS, CDR2 YFSETQ. Between the trimmed V and J ends, which lost 3 bases and 10 bases, there was a span of 25 bases. The CDR3 covers 16 residues.

The table lists this clonotype with a few counts. The chain couples TRBV28 to TRBJ2-5; weak D call: TRBD2 (6 bases). The V end was cut by 3 bases, the J end by 5 bases, with 10 bases between. CDR1 MDHEN and CDR2 SYDVKM come from the germline V gene. The length of the CDR3 is 13 residues. CDR3 sequence: CASSFLARETQYF. Here the CDR3 DNA reads TGTGCCAGCAGTTTCCTAGCGAGGGAGACCCAGTACTTC.

This clonotype has more than one count but fewer than ten. The chain recombines TRBV6-5 with TRBJ1-2; maybe TRBD1 (5 bases). Between the trimmed V and J ends, which lost 2 bases and 5 bases, there was a span of 15 bases. The CDR3 contains 15 residues. CDR1 is MNHEY and CDR2 is SVGAGI in the germline V gene. CDR3 coding DNA: TGTGCCAGCAGTTACACTGAAGGGAAGGGGTATGGCTACACCTTC. The encoded protein is CASSYTEGKGYGYTF.

Here the CDR3 DNA reads TGTGCCAGCAGCTTAGGGCCGGTAAATGAAAAACTGTTTTTT. Translation gives CASSLGPVNEKLFF. The chain recombines TRBV7-9 with TRBJ1-4, with no clear D. Germline values: CDR1 SEHNR, CDR2 FQNEAQ (reference sequence). The CDR3 extends over 14 amino acids. Trimming removed 1 base from V and 5 bases from J, with 8 bases in between.

For this clonotype: A much more abundant neighbour one base away suggests this may be a read error. This sequence joins TRBV29-1 and TRBJ2-1; 9 bases align to TRBD2. Losses at the gene ends were 4 bases for V and 8 bases for J; bases not matched to a gene: 6. The CDR3 runs to 13 residues. Germline values: CDR1 SQVTM, CDR2 ANQGSEA. The CDR3 region is CSVGRAGGYEQFF. The CDR3 DNA follows: TGCAGCGTTGGACGAGCGGGAGGTTATGAGCAGTTCTTC.

This clonotype was seen more than once but under ten times. This CDR3 is CASSSLSGNQETQYF. The CDR3 bases are TGTGCCAGCAGCTCCCTTAGCGGTAACCAAGAGACCCAGTACTTC. V usage is TRBV7-2 and J usage is TRBJ2-5, with a weak D call TRBD2 (6 bases). Trimming stripped 4 bases from V and 0 bases from J, with 12 bases between. In germline, CDR1 is SGHTA, CDR2 FQGNSA. The CDR3 runs 15 residues.

The rearrangement joins TRBV28 to TRBJ2-7, with D possibly being TRBD2 (6 bases). The V gene's germline CDR1 is MDHEN and CDR2 SYDVKM. The CDR3 has 16 residues. V lost 4 bases and J 1 base, leaving 17 bases between the germline ends. This CDR3 is CASSSPVADPSYEQYF. The CDR3 nucleotides read TGTGCCAGCAGTTCACCAGTAGCGGATCCTTCCTACGAGCAGTACTTC.

J is TRBJ2-5 and V is TRBV5-1; D may be TRBD1 (6 bases). Germline values: CDR1 SGHRS, CDR2 YFSETQ. Trimming removed 4 bases at V and 2 bases at J, with 15 bases between. The CDR3 has 15 amino acids. The CDR3 loop is CASSLLGQGQETQYF. DNA of the CDR3: TGCGCCAGCAGCCTCCTAGGGCAGGGGCAAGAGACCCAGTACTTC.

The chain is built from TRBV6-6 and TRBJ1-4; D is unresolved. CDR1 is MNHNY and CDR2 is SVGAGI in the germline V gene (reference sequence). V gave up 2 bases and J gave up 4 bases, with 8 bases separating them. The CDR3 has 14 residues. This CDR3 is CASSYTFNNEKLFF. The CDR3 nucleotides read TGTGCCAGCAGTTACACGTTCAATAATGAAAAACTGTTTTTT.

This clonotype was found a few times. The V call is TRBV20-1, the J call TRBJ2-5; no clear D. Trimming stripped 5 bases from V and 2 bases from J, with 9 bases between. Per the germline V gene, CDR1 is DFQATT and CDR2 is SNEGSKA (reference sequence). The CDR3 extends over 12 amino acids. The CDR3 sequence: CSAWGIQETQYF. In nucleotides, the CDR3 is TGCAGTGCTTGGGGAATACAAGAGACCCAGTACTTC.

This chain links TRBV6-5 with TRBJ2-4; 7 nucleotides match TRBD1. The CDR3 loop spans 14 amino acids. With V trimmed by 9 bases and J by 4 bases, 9 bases remained unmatched. Per germline, CDR1 MNHEY and CDR2 SVGAGI. The CDR3 spells CASSTQGYKNIQYF. Written as DNA, the CDR3 is TGTGCCAGTTCTACACAGGGGTATAAAAACATTCAGTACTTC.

The chain uses TRBV7-2 and TRBJ2-3, with D tentatively TRBD2 (6 bases). This CDR3 contains 11 residues. Germline values: CDR1 SGHTA, CDR2 FQGNSA. The V gene lost 8 bases and the J gene lost 6 bases, with 9 bases spanning the gap. The CDR3 DNA sequence: TGTGCCAGCGGGAGGTCGGATACGCAGTATTTT. This gives the protein CASGRSDTQYF.

The J gene is TRBJ2-7, the V gene TRBV7-2, with 8 bases fitting TRBD2. CDR1 and CDR2 from the germline V gene are SGHTA and FQGNSA. This CDR3 has 18 residues. V dropped 1 base and J dropped 0; count of bases not matched to a gene: 11. The CDR3 coding sequence is TGTGCCAGCAGCTTAGGGGGTAGCGGGAAAAGAGTCTCCTACGAGCAGTACTTC. It codes for CASSLGGSGKRVSYEQYF.

The CDR3 reads CASSLGQGAHSPLHF. CDR3 nucleotides: TGTGCCAGCAGCTTGGGACAGGGGGCTCATTCACCCCTCCACTTT. This sequence joins TRBV7-6 and TRBJ1-6, with 12 bases identical to TRBD1. From germline, CDR1 is SGHVS and CDR2 FNYEAQ. V shed 3 bases and J 8 bases; nucleotides not matched to a gene: 2. The CDR3 contains 15 residues.

A few counts support this clonotype. The chain recombines TRBV15 with TRBJ2-1; TRBD1 or TRBD2 may be the D gene (5 bases each). CDR1 is LNHNV and CDR2 is YYDKDF in the germline V gene (reference sequence). Trimming cost V 3 bases and J 3 bases, with 12 bases left between them. The CDR3 loop spans 15 amino acids. The CDR3 is CATSSPGLGYNEQFF. As DNA, the CDR3 is TGTGCCACCAGCAGTCCGGGGCTAGGCTACAATGAGCAGTTCTTC.

This clonotype appeared many times. The chain employs TRBV4-2 and TRBJ2-7, with 7 nucleotides matching TRBD1. V lost 4 bases to trimming and J lost 4 bases; unmatched junction nucleotides: 7. Germline V CDR1 and CDR2: LGHNA, YNFKEQ. CDR3 size: 14 residues. The CDR3, as DNA: TGTGCCAGCAGCCCCGAACAGGGGCTATACGAGCAGTACTTC. It codes for CASSPEQGLYEQYF.

The chain links TRBV9 to TRBJ1-2; TRBD1 matches at 9 bases. The CDR3 is made up of 15 amino acids. The trim removed 2 bases at V and 13 bases at J, leaving 15 bases unmatched. Germline V gene lookup returns CDR1 SGDLS and CDR2 YYNGEE. CDR3 DNA sequence: TGTGCCAGCAGCGTCGGATTACAGGGGGCAGAGGGGGCCACCTTC. Translation gives CASSVGLQGAEGATF.

This clonotype was seen only a few times. The rearrangement uses TRBV7-2 and TRBJ2-7, with D hard to call. The J call may be incorrect, as the DNA end agrees better with TRBJ2-5. The CDR3 is 13 amino acids. CDR1 is SGHTA and CDR2 is FQGNSA in the germline V gene. CDR3 in amino acids: CASSLLMGETQYF. CDR3 nucleotides: TGTGCCAGCAGCTTATTGATGGGTGAGACCCAGTACTTC.

The chain recombines TRBV7-2 with TRBJ2-5; D is ambiguous. The CDR3 is 13 residues long. V was pared by 5 bases and J by 4 bases, with 11 bases between. CDR1 is SGHTA, CDR2 FQGNSA, per germline. In DNA form, the CDR3 reads TGTGCCAGCAGCCCCCCTTTGGCAGAGACCCAGTACTTC. It is translated as CASSPPLAETQYF.

This clonotype appeared a few times. The rearrangement joins TRBV4-3 to TRBJ2-6; D perhaps matches TRBD2 (5 bases). The CDR3 is 17 residues long. V lost 1 base, J lost 4 bases, and 14 bases lay in between. From germline, CDR1 is LGHNA and CDR2 YSLEER. The CDR3 nucleotides read TGCGCCAGCAGCCAAGTCGTTCCGGGATCAGGGGCCAACGTCCTGACTTTC. Translated, it gives CASSQVVPGSGANVLTF.

The count of this clonotype is one. The chain links TRBV25-1 to TRBJ1-5; D ambiguous. CDR1 MGHDK and CDR2 SYGVNS come from the germline V gene. The CDR3 length is 14 residues. V was pared by 2 bases and J by 10 bases, with 15 bases between. CDR3 sequence reads: CASSEIGGRQPQHF. CDR3 DNA: TGTGCCAGCAGTGAAATCGGCGGCCGGCAACCCCAGCATTTT.

This clonotype was counted between two and nine times. The rearrangement uses TRBV7-2 and TRBJ2-7; D ambiguous. Germline V gene sequence: CDR1 SGHTA, CDR2 FQGNSA. The CDR3 contains 11 residues. V was trimmed by 8 bases and J by 3 bases, leaving 8 bases between them. CDR3 sequence (DNA): TGTGCCAGCGGATGGGGCTACGAGCAGTACTTC. This encodes CASGWGYEQYF.

J is TRBJ2-1 and V is TRBV6-2 or TRBV6-3; D gene uncertain. Germline CDR1 and CDR2: MNHEY and SVGEGT. The CDR3 has 16 amino acids. V lost 4 bases and J lost 2, with 15 bases in between. The CDR3 spells CASSSAGSPAYNEQFF. CDR3 nucleotide sequence: TGTGCCAGCAGTTCGGCCGGGTCCCCGGCCTACAATGAGCAGTTCTTC.

The chain is built from TRBV7-3 and TRBJ2-3; 10 bases fit TRBD1. Germline V gives CDR1 SGHTA, CDR2 FQGTGA. The CDR3 runs to 16 residues. V shed 4 bases and J 6 bases; nucleotides not matched to a gene: 10. CDR3 coding DNA: TGTGCCAGCAGCTCCCCCGGGACAGGGGTTTCCGATACGCAGTATTTT. This codes for CASSSPGTGVSDTQYF.

J is TRBJ2-7 and V is TRBV2; D possibly uses TRBD1 or TRBD2 (5 bases each). CDR3 length: 13 amino acids. V was cut by 4 bases and J by 7 bases, with 14 bases left in between. Germline V lookup: CDR1 SNHLY, CDR2 FYNNEI. The CDR3, as DNA: TGTGCCAGCAGTGCCGGGGCCACGGGGGAGCAGTACTTC. Protein product: CASSAGATGEQYF.

This clonotype has a handful of counts. J is TRBJ2-5 and V is TRBV2; no clear D. The germline V and J ends were trimmed by 1 base and 7 bases, with 7 bases remaining between them. The V gene's germline CDR1 is SNHLY and CDR2 FYNNEI. The CDR3 runs 12 residues. CDR3 region: CASSEGPGTQYF. CDR3 nucleotide sequence: TGTGCCAGCAGTGAAGGCCCGGGGACCCAGTACTTC.

CDR3 nucleotide sequence: TGTGCCAGCAGTGTTTACGTCGGGGAGCTGTTTTTT. It translates to CASSVYVGELFF. This chain uses TRBV2 with TRBJ2-2; D is undetermined. Germline V gene sequence: CDR1 SNHLY, CDR2 FYNNEI. V shed 4 bases and J shed 7 bases, with 7 bases lying between them. This CDR3 contains 12 residues. Filled out from reference TRBV2 and TRBJ2-2, the complete variable domain reads EPEVTQTPSHQVTQMGQEVILRCVPISNHLYFYWYRQILGQKVEFLVSFYNNEISEKSEIFDDQFSVERPDGSNFTLKIRSTKLEDSAMYFCASSVYVGELFFGEGSRLTVL.

This chain connects TRBV7-9 to TRBJ2-5, with 8 positions matching TRBD2. Germline CDR1 SEHNR, CDR2 FQNEAQ (reference sequence). The CDR3 is 15 residues long. The trim removed 5 bases at V and 3 bases at J, leaving 8 bases unmatched. The CDR3 region is CASSPGGGSKETQYF. Here the CDR3 DNA reads TGTGCCAGCAGCCCCGGCGGGGGGTCCAAAGAGACCCAGTACTTC.